Below, one TCR beta chain is given with its context. The antigen is not known. The CDR3 length is 14 residues. Between the trimmed V and J ends, which lost 5 bases and 4 bases, there was a span of 15 bases. The germline V gene has CDR1 SGHNT and CDR2 YENEEA. This entry comes from a study of cytomegalovirus exposure and HLA in healthy donors. PCR primers comprised 60 Vbeta and 13 Jbeta primers. In the authors' methods: In a later analysis, the count reached tens of millions of unique TCR beta chains, with around 11 million shared. Sequencing was performed with immunoSEQ multiplex PCR; in TCRdb, only in-frame clones are kept and a portion is missing. V, J and clone size derive from that table, while D and trimming were established from the DNA sequence. Here the sample spans 150,000 to 200,000 clones, 84% being singletons. Whole-study findings and limits: TCR association rates varied by HLA locus in a later analysis, with DRB1 highest and HLA-C lowest. It was confirmed in vitro that three of the CMV-associated chains were specific for CMV antigens. V- and J-gene trimming of TCR beta was linked (in a later analysis) to a missense DCLRE1C variant.

Input material: PBMCs. V usage is TRBV11-3 and J usage is TRBJ2-7; possibly TRBD1 for D (6 bases). The TCR originated in a girl aged 5-17 years in good health and CMV-seropositive. The CDR3 DNA reads TGTGCCAGCAGCCTCGGCGGACAGATTTACGAGCAGTACTTC. It codes for CASSLGGQIYEQYF.